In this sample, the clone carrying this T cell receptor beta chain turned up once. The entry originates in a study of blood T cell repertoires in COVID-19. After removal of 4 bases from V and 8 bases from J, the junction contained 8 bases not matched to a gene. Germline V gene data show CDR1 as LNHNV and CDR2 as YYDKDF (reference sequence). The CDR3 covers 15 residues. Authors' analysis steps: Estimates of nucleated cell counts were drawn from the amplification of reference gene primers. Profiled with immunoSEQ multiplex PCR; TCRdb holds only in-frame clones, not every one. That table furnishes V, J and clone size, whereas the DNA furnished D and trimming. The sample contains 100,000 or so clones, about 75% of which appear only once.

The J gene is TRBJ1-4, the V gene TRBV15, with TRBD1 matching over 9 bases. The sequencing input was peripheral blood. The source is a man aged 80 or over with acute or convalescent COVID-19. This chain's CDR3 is CATSISETGGEKLFF. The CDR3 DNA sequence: TGTGCCACCAGCATAAGTGAGACAGGGGGAGAAAAACTGTTTTTT.